The entry below gives a single T cell receptor (beta chain) sequence along with its context. Its antigen remains unidentified. Treatment reported: AdE1-LMPpoly-expanded autologous EBV-specific T-cell therapy followed by anti-PD-1 nivolumab. Germline V gene lookup returns CDR1 SEHNR and CDR2 FQNEAQ (reference sequence). Trimming removed 5 bases from V and 5 bases from J, with 9 bases in between. This CDR3 is 12 amino acids long. Libraries were prepared by immunoSEQ multiplex PCR; TCRdb keeps only in-frame clonotypes and omits some of them. This sample has about 23,000 clones, with approximately 84% found just once. This record belongs to a study of EBV T-cell therapy then PD-1 blockade in nasopharyngeal carcinoma.

This material consisted of CD8+ T cells from blood, taken around day 60 from a patient whose treatment included autologous EBV-specific T cells and nivolumab. The sequence came from a man aged 35-49 years with nasopharyngeal carcinoma. This sequence joins TRBV7-9 and TRBJ1-1, with D perhaps matching TRBD1 (5 bases). Here the CDR3 DNA reads TGTGCCAGCAGCCTTGGGACGACTGAAGCTTTCTTT. It translates to CASSLGTTEAFF.